Reported below is one TCR beta chain. Its antigen is not identified. The sample belongs to a study of T cell repertoires in cytomegalovirus infection. On the study more broadly: Recently identified HLA-C-restricted CMV epitopes were among the peptides used. Both CMV infection and a matching HLA type were indicated by public TCR beta signatures. Broader study findings: Within the response measured ex vivo, HLA-C-restricted CMV-specific TCR beta clonotypes were dominant. Pooled public TCR beta family frequency picked out CMV carriers with the relevant HLA.

TCRdb passed the reads through MiXCR, listing each CDR3 protein once. Of 900,000 to 950,000 distinct CDR3 sequences detected, about 33% appear once; the ten largest clones hold under 15%. This receptor was taken from a human donor in good health (CMV status not recorded). Some clones in this sample may be carry-over from other donors' samples. The material was cultured CD8+ T cells from PBMCs, obtained from culture after CMV antigen stimulation.

CDR3 in DNA: TGCAGTGCTAAGAAGGGGGCTATAACAGATACGCAGTATTTT. Translated: CSAKKGAITDTQYF. The V and J genes are TRBV20-1 and TRBJ2-3; TRBD1 matches 7 bases. The CDR3 consists of 14 residues. V trimming: 4 bases; J trimming: 3 bases; junction bases outside the gene matches: 7. Germline V gene sequence: CDR1 DFQATT, CDR2 SNEGSKA (reference sequence).